One sample yielded the 24 T cell receptor beta chains listed below, sequenced in a study of cytomegalovirus exposure and HLA in healthy donors (dated by TCRdb to about 2017). Preparation of the library involved the immunoSEQ multiplex PCR assay. A mixture of 60 forward primers for TCR Vbeta segments and 13 reverse primers for TCR Jbeta segments was used in the multiplex PCR. This is the immuneACCESS table as TCRdb keeps it, with only in-frame sequences that have V and J called. A part of the clones is gone; compared with another copy, unresolved V genes explain less than half, and the rest is unexplained. Across this sample there are about 130,000 clones, with approximately 70% seen only once. Of the sample, about 2.4% falls within the top ten clones. Sequenced: PBMCs. The receptor source for this set is a woman aged 55 to 70 in good health and CMV-seropositive.

This clone has only a few counts. The chain recombines TRBV6-5 with TRBJ2-7; the match to TRBD2 covers 7 bases. V was clipped by 6 bases and J by 3 bases; unmatched bases: 8. CDR1 is MNHEY and CDR2 is SVGAGI in the germline V gene. The CDR3 extends over 14 amino acids. The CDR3, as DNA: TGTGCCAGCAGCAATTCGGGGGGAGGCTACGAGCAGTACTTC. Residues: CASSNSGGGYEQYF.

The J gene is TRBJ1-5, the V gene TRBV29-1, with a tentative D call TRBD1 (5 bases). V was cut by 4 bases and J by 2 bases, with 18 bases left in between. The germline CDR1 and CDR2 sequences are SQVTM and ANQGSEA. The CDR3 is 16 amino acids. The CDR3 DNA reads TGCAGCGTTGGGGTCAGTGGGGCCGGAGGCAATCAGCCCCAGCATTTT. It is translated as CSVGVSGAGGNQPQHF.

The rearrangement links TRBV7-2 to TRBJ2-7; a weak D match, TRBD2 (5 bases). Per germline, CDR1 SGHTA and CDR2 FQGNSA. The CDR3 has 14 amino acids. V lost 0 bases, J lost 6 bases, and 12 bases lay in between. The CDR3 coding sequence is TGTGCCAGCAGCTTAGCGGCAGGAGGACGCGAGCAGTACTTC. Translation gives CASSLAAGGREQYF. The variable domain in full, with the rest retrieved from reference TRBV7-2 and TRBJ2-7, is GAGVSQSPSNKVTEKGKDVELRCDPISGHTALYWYRQSLGQGLEFLIYFQGNSAPDKSGLPSDRFSAERTGGSVSTLTIQRTQQEDSAVYLCASSLAAGGREQYFGPGTRLTVT.

This clone was seen only once. The CDR3 is CASSNLGQGFYEQFF. The CDR3 DNA reads as TGTGCCAGCAGTAATCTAGGACAGGGCTTTTATGAGCAGTTCTTC. The chain carries TRBV14 and TRBJ2-1, with 8 bases fitting TRBD1. Unmatched junction bases numbered 12, after V lost 6 bases and J lost 8 bases. Germline CDR1 reads SGHDN; CDR2 reads FVKESK. The CDR3 has 15 amino acids. Full variable domain (outside the CDR3, taken from reference TRBV14 and TRBJ2-1): EAGVTQFPSHSVIEKGQTVTLRCDPISGHDNLYWYRRVMGKEIKFLLHFVKESKQDESGMPNNRFLAERTGGTYSTLKVQPAELEDSGVYFCASSNLGQGFYEQFFGPGTRLTVL.

V is TRBV18 and J is TRBJ2-4, with 7 nucleotides matching TRBD1. J lost 4 bases, V lost 6 bases, and 9 bases had no gene match. This CDR3 has 15 amino acids. Germline loops: CDR1 KGHSH, CDR2 LQKENI. CDR3 nucleotide sequence: TGTGCCAGCTCTACACCGGGACAGACGAAAAACATTCAGTACTTC. This sequence encodes CASSTPGQTKNIQYF.

This sequence joins TRBV5-1 and TRBJ2-7; 7 nucleotides line up with TRBD1. Germline V gene data show CDR1 as SGHRS and CDR2 as YFSETQ. Unmatched junction bases numbered 6, after V lost 0 bases and J lost 6 bases. The length of the CDR3 is 14 residues. The CDR3 DNA sequence: TGCGCCAGCAGCTTGGTAAAGGGGGCTGGCGAGCAGTACTTC. This gives the protein CASSLVKGAGEQYF.

The V and J genes are TRBV7-8 and TRBJ1-1, with unresolved D. The V end was cut by 1 base, the J end by 1 base, with 4 bases between. The germline CDR1 and CDR2 sequences are SGHVS and FQNEAQ. This CDR3 region has 13 residues. CDR3 nucleotides: TGTGCCAGCAGCTTAGTGGCGAACACTGAAGCTTTCTTT. It yields the protein CASSLVANTEAFF.

J is TRBJ2-1 and V is TRBV28, with 10 bases aligning to TRBD2. CDR1 is MDHEN, CDR2 SYDVKM, per germline. The CDR3 is 18 residues long. V dropped 5 bases and J dropped 8; count of bases not matched to a gene: 18. The DNA for the CDR3 is TGTGCCAGCAGTCCGGGGAGGCTAGCGGGGGCCCCCTGGGATGAGCAGTTCTTC. This encodes CASSPGRLAGAPWDEQFF.

The chain carries TRBV6-4 and TRBJ1-5, with 7 positions matching TRBD1. The germline CDR1 and CDR2 sequences are MRHNA and SNTAGT. The CDR3 is 15 residues long. V was pared by 2 bases and J by 7 bases, with 8 bases of the junction left unmatched. CDR3 in DNA: TGTGCCAGCAGTGACCCTAGACAGGGAGGACAGCCCCAGCATTTT. Translation: CASSDPRQGGQPQHF.

J is TRBJ1-1 and V is TRBV29-1; possible D gene TRBD1, 5 bases. CDR1 is SQVTM and CDR2 is ANQGSEA in the germline V gene. The V and J ends lost 7 bases and 2 bases respectively, with 14 bases between them. The CDR3 sequence is 13 residues long. The CDR3 sequence is CSAEVGGNTEAFF. The CDR3 region has the DNA TGCAGCGCCGAGGTGGGGGGAAACACTGAAGCTTTCTTT.

This chain uses TRBV2 with TRBJ2-2; possible D gene TRBD2, 6 bases. The CDR3 is 15 amino acids. V lost 2 bases, J lost 4 bases, and 11 bases lay in between. The germline CDR1 and CDR2 sequences are SNHLY and FYNNEI. DNA of the CDR3: TGTGCCAGCAGTGAAAGCGGGCGTAGCACCGGGGAGCTGTTTTTT. Translating gives CASSESGRSTGELFF.

This clone was detected only once. At one boundary the junction diverges from the germline segment, which might be a read error. The chain joins TRBV7-9 to TRBJ1-1, with D unclear. In germline, CDR1 is SEHNR, CDR2 FQNEAQ (reference sequence). The CDR3 consists of 12 residues. CDR3 nucleotides: TGTTCCAGCAGCTTCATGAACACTGAAGCTTTCTTT. Protein sequence: CSSSFMNTEAFF.

The chain combines TRBV6-5 with TRBJ1-1; D is perhaps TRBD1 (6 bases). The germline V gene encodes CDR1 MNHEY and CDR2 SVGAGI. CDR3 length: 13 residues. V lost 8 bases and J lost 3, with 13 bases in between. The CDR3 region is CASQWGLDTEAFF. In DNA form, the CDR3 reads TGTGCCAGCCAATGGGGGCTGGACACTGAAGCTTTCTTT.

The chain couples TRBV5-1 to TRBJ2-3, with 12 bases matching TRBD2. Trimming removed 4 bases from V and 2 bases from J; junction bases left unmatched: 2. CDR1 is SGHRS and CDR2 is YFSETQ in the germline V gene. There are 15 residues in the CDR3. The CDR3 DNA reads TGCGCCAGCAGCGCTAGCGGGGGGGACACAGATACGCAGTATTTT. This codes for CASSASGGDTDTQYF.

A single count supports this clone. V and J are TRBV11-2 and TRBJ1-2; D is possibly TRBD1 (6 bases). CDR1 is SGHAT, CDR2 FQNNGV, per germline. V lost 2 bases and J 4 bases, leaving 8 bases between the germline ends. The CDR3 runs to 13 residues. CDR3 DNA sequence: TGTGCCAGCAGCTTAACAGGGAGCTATGGCTACACCTTC. Protein product: CASSLTGSYGYTF.

With regard to this clone: At one boundary the junction diverges from the germline segment, which might be a read error. The chain couples TRBV9 to TRBJ1-1; 10 nucleotides line up with TRBD1. CDR3 size: 13 residues. Germline V gene lookup returns CDR1 SGDLS and CDR2 YYNGEE. For the CDR3, the DNA is TGTGCCAGCGCTGTCGGGACAGGGGTGTCTCGTCGGTTT. It encodes CASAVGTGVSRRF.

The chain links TRBV5-4 to TRBJ1-1; weak D call: TRBD1 (6 bases). Germline CDR1 and CDR2: SGHNT and YYREEE (reference sequence). This CDR3 spans 18 amino acids. V was pared by 4 bases and J by 3 bases, with 25 bases between. The CDR3 sequence is CASSPRGGRLGADTEAFF. In nucleotides, the CDR3 is TGTGCCAGCAGCCCGAGAGGTGGACGGTTGGGGGCAGACACTGAAGCTTTCTTT. The complete variable domain, with remaining parts taken from reference TRBV5-4 and TRBJ1-1, reads ETGVTQSPTHLIKTRGQQVTLRCSSQSGHNTVSWYQQALGQGPQFIFQYYREEENGRGNFPPRFSGLQFPNYSSELNVNALELDDSALYLCASSPRGGRLGADTEAFFGQGTRLTVV.

V is TRBV18 and J is TRBJ2-6; TRBD1 aligns across 7 bases. Germline V lookup: CDR1 KGHSH, CDR2 LQKENI. Unmatched junction bases numbered 6, after V lost 1 base and J lost 9 bases. The CDR3 loop spans 15 amino acids. The CDR3 DNA follows: TGTGCCAGCTCACCACGCGACAGGGCGTTCAACGTCCTGACTTTC. This sequence encodes CASSPRDRAFNVLTF.

The gene calls are TRBV6-6 and TRBJ1-4; the D gene is possibly TRBD1 (6 bases). V lost 8 bases, J lost 8 bases, and 21 bases lay in between. Germline CDR1 MNHNY, CDR2 SVGAGI (reference sequence). This CDR3 comprises 15 residues. The DNA for the CDR3 is TGTGCCAGCCTTCGTCAGGGCAGGGGAAACGAAAAACTGTTTTTT. Protein product: CASLRQGRGNEKLFF.

This rearrangement joins TRBV9 to TRBJ1-5; no firm D call. Germline lookup yields CDR1 SGDLS and CDR2 YYNGEE. The length of the CDR3 is 13 residues. V was clipped by 4 bases and J by 1 base, with 6 bases between them. In nucleotides, the CDR3 is TGTGCCAGCAGCCTCTCCAGCAATCAGCCCCAGCATTTT. Translation: CASSLSSNQPQHF. Full variable domain (outside the CDR3, taken from reference TRBV9 and TRBJ1-5): DSGVTQTPKHLITATGQRVTLRCSPRSGDLSVYWYQQSLDQGLQFLIQYYNGEERAKGNILERFSAQQFPDLHSELNLSSLELGDSALYFCASSLSSNQPQHFGDGTRLSIL.

This chain joins TRBV5-4 and TRBJ1-1, with TRBD1 as a possible D gene (6 bases). The CDR3 consists of 16 residues. Germline V gene data show CDR1 as SGHNT and CDR2 as YYREEE (reference sequence). V was pared by 4 bases and J by 2 bases, with 18 bases between. CDR3 coding DNA: TGTGCCAGCAGCGAATCTACGTTTGGGGGCAACACTGAAGCTTTCTTT. This sequence encodes CASSESTFGGNTEAFF.

The rearrangement joins TRBV13 to TRBJ2-5, with D perhaps TRBD1 (6 bases). Germline values: CDR1 PRHDT, CDR2 FYEKMQ (reference sequence). The CDR3 is 17 residues long. V lost 5 bases and J lost 0, with 19 bases in between. CDR3 residues: CASSPNAGDSYQETQYF. In nucleotides, the CDR3 is TGTGCCAGCAGCCCCAACGCAGGGGATTCGTACCAAGAGACCCAGTACTTC.

This clone was recorded once. The chain recombines TRBV28 with TRBJ2-7, with 7 bases aligning to TRBD1. V dropped 3 bases and J dropped 0; count of bases not matched to a gene: 2. CDR1 and CDR2 from the germline V gene are MDHEN and SYDVKM. The CDR3 runs 14 residues. The CDR3 reads CASSLRGRSYEQYF. DNA of the CDR3: TGTGCCAGCAGTTTGAGGGGGCGCTCCTACGAGCAGTACTTC.

V usage is TRBV5-8 and J usage is TRBJ2-5; TRBD2 is a possible D gene (6 bases). The V gene lost 4 bases and the J gene lost 1 base, with 11 bases spanning the gap. This CDR3 comprises 14 residues. Looked up from germline, CDR1 is SGHTS and CDR2 is YDEGEE. The CDR3 reads CASSRGLRQETQYF. The CDR3 coding sequence is TGTGCCAGCAGCAGGGGACTTCGCCAAGAGACCCAGTACTTC.